This T cell receptor (beta chain) emerged from a study of T-cell memory formation after mild COVID-19. Overall study context: Largely donor-specific sequence clusters came from two donors. Study-wide results and caveats: Some clones that responded were present in memory (sampled pre-infection), which suggests cross-reactive memory joined. Second-wave clones reaching peak frequency on day 37 lacked confirmed SARS-CoV-2 specificity.

Employing constant-segment primers, 5'RACE generated TCR alpha and TCR beta cDNA libraries bearing sample barcodes and UMIs. TCRdb itself ran the 5' RACE reads through MiXCR, one entry per CDR3 protein. The sample lists 350,000 to 400,000 distinct CDR3 sequences, about 21% occurring once. With respect to this clonotype: What it binds is unknown.

The CDR3 extends over 15 amino acids. Per germline, CDR1 MGHRA and CDR2 YSYEKL. V lost 0 bases to trimming and J lost 9 bases, with 15 bases between them. The sequenced sample was PBMCs or a T cell subset sorted from them (not recorded which). The TCR comes from an adult woman who had mild COVID-19 (a few samples of this study predate the infection). Cell type and time point are not known. The chain recombines TRBV4-1 with TRBJ1-5; TRBD1 might be the D (5 bases). This chain's CDR3 is CASSQDDGGRRPQHF. CDR3 sequence (DNA): TGCGCCAGCAGCCAAGATGATGGGGGTCGGCGGCCCCAGCATTTT.